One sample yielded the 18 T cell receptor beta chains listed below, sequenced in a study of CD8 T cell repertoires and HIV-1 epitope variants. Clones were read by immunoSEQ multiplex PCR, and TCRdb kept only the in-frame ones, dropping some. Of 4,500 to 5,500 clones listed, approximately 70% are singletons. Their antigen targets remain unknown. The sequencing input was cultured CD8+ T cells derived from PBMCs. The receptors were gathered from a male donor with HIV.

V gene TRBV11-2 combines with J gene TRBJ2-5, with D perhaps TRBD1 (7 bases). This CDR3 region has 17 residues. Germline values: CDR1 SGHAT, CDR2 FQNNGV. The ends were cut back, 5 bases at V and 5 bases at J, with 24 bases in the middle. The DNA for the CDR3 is TGTGCCAGCAGCCCACAGGAGGGGGCAGGAGGTGGGGAGACCCAGTACTTC. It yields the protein CASSPQEGAGGGETQYF.

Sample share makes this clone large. In DNA form, the CDR3 reads TGTGCCAGCAGCTTACGAGCGGGCGAGCAGTACTTC. It translates to CASSLRAGEQYF. This rearrangement joins TRBV7-9 to TRBJ2-7; D is possibly TRBD2 (6 bases). The CDR3 totals 12 residues. The germline V and J ends were trimmed by 2 bases and 6 bases, with 8 bases remaining between them. CDR1 and CDR2 (germline): SEHNR, FQNEAQ (reference sequence).

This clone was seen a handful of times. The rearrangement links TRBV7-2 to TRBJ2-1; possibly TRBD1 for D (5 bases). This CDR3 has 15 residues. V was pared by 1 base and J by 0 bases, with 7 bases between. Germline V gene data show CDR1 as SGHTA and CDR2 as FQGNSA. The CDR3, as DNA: TGTGCCAGCAGCTTAGTGGGGCTCTCCTACAATGAGCAGTTCTTC. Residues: CASSLVGLSYNEQFF. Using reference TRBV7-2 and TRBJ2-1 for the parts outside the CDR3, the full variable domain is GAGVSQSPSNKVTEKGKDVELRCDPISGHTALYWYRQSLGQGLEFLIYFQGNSAPDKSGLPSDRFSAERTGGSVSTLTIQRTQQEDSAVYLCASSLVGLSYNEQFFGPGTRLTVL.

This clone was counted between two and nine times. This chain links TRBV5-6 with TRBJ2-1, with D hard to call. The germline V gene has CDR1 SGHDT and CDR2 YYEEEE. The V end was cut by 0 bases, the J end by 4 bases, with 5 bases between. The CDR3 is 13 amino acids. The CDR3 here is CASSLVGYNEQFF. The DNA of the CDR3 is TGTGCCAGCAGCTTGGTAGGGTACAATGAGCAGTTCTTC.

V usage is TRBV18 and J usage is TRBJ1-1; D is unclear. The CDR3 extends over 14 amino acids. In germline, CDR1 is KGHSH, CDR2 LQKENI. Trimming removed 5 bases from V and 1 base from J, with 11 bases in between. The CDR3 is CASSSGVPNTEAFF. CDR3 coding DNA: TGTGCCAGCTCATCAGGAGTTCCGAACACTGAAGCTTTCTTT.

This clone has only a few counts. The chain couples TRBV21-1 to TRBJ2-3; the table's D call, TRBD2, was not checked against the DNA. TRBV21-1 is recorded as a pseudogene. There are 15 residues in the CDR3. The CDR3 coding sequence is TGTGCCAGCAGTTCTAGCGGATCGGGCACAGATACGCAGTATTTT. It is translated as CASSSSGSGTDTQYF.

CDR3 amino acids: CASSLDRYQETQYF. CDR3 nucleotide sequence: TGTGCCAGCAGCTTAGATCGTTACCAAGAGACCCAGTACTTC. This sequence joins TRBV7-9 and TRBJ2-5; D is unresolved. V lost 1 base and J lost 0, with 6 bases in between. Looked up from germline, CDR1 is SEHNR and CDR2 is FQNEAQ (reference sequence). The CDR3 has 14 residues.

The CDR3 is CASSQGTGEAEAFF. The CDR3 DNA is TGCGCCAGCAGCCAGGGGACAGGAGAGGCTGAAGCTTTCTTT. The chain recombines TRBV4-3 with TRBJ1-1; 8 bases match TRBD1. V gave up 3 bases and J gave up 6 bases; unmatched junction bases: 6. Germline values: CDR1 LGHNA, CDR2 YSLEER. The CDR3 is made up of 14 amino acids.

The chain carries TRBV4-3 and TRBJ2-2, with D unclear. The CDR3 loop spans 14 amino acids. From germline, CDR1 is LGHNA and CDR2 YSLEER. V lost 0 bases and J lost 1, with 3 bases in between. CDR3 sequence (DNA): TGCGCCAGCAGCCAAGATGGGAACACCGGGGAGCTGTTTTTT. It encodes CASSQDGNTGELFF.

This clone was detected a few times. The CDR3 loop is CASSLTSLYNEQFF. CDR3 in DNA: TGTGCCAGCAGTTTAACTAGCTTGTACAATGAGCAGTTCTTC. This sequence joins TRBV28 and TRBJ2-1; weak D call: TRBD2 (6 bases). The germline V gene has CDR1 MDHEN and CDR2 SYDVKM. The CDR3 covers 14 residues. V was shortened by 2 bases and J by 4 bases, with 9 bases between the two germline ends.

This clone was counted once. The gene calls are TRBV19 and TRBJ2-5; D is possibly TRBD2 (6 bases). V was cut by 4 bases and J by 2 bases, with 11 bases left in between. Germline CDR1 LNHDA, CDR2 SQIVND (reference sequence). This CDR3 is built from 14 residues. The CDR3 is CASSKEGAQETQYF. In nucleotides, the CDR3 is TGTGCCAGTAGTAAGGAGGGAGCACAAGAGACCCAGTACTTC.

CDR3 DNA sequence: TGTGCCAGCACCCGAGGGACGGCCTACGAGCAGTACTTC. Amino acid sequence: CASTRGTAYEQYF. This chain links TRBV5-6 with TRBJ2-7; the D gene could be TRBD1 or TRBD2 (5 bases each). Trimming stripped 6 bases from V and 2 bases from J, with 12 bases between. The germline V gene has CDR1 SGHDT and CDR2 YYEEEE. The CDR3 spans 13 residues. The full variable domain, rest sourced from reference TRBV5-6 and TRBJ2-7, is DAGVTQSPTHLIKTRGQQVTLRCSPKSGHDTVSWYQQALGQGPQFIFQYYEEEERQRGNFPDRFSGHQFPNYSSELNVNALLLGDSALYLCASTRGTAYEQYFGPGTRLTVT.

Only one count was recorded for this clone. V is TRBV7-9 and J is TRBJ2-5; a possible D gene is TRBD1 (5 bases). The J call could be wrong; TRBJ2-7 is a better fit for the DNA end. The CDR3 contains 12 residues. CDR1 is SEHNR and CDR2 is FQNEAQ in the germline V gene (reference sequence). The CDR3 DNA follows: TGTGCCAGCCAAGCAGGGCCGGGCGAGCAGTACTTC. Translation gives CASQAGPGEQYF.

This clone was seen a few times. The CDR3, as DNA: TGCGCCAGCGCCCCAGGCAGCCTTTGGGACGAGCAGTACTTC. This gives the protein CASAPGSLWDEQYF. The chain carries TRBV10-2 and TRBJ2-7; D is ambiguous. The germline V gene has CDR1 WSHSY and CDR2 SAAADI. Trimming removed 8 bases from V and 5 bases from J, with 19 bases in between. CDR3 length equals 14 residues.

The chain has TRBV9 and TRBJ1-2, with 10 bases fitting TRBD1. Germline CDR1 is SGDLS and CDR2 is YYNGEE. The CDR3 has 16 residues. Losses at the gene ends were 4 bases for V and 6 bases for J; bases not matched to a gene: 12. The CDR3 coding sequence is TGTGCCAGCAGCCCACGTCATGGGGACAGGGGAGATGGCTACACCTTC. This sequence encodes CASSPRHGDRGDGYTF.

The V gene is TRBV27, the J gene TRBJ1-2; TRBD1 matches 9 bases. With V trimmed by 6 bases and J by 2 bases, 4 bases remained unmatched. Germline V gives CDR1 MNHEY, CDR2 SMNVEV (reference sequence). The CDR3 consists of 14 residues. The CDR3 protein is CASSGTGTNYGYTF. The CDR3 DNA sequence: TGTGCCAGCAGCGGGACAGGGACCAACTATGGCTACACCTTC.

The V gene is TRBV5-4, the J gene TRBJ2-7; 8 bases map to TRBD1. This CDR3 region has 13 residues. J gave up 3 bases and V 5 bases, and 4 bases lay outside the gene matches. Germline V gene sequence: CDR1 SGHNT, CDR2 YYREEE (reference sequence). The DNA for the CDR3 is TGTGCCAGCAGAGCCGGACAGGGCTACGAGCAGTACTTC. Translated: CASRAGQGYEQYF.

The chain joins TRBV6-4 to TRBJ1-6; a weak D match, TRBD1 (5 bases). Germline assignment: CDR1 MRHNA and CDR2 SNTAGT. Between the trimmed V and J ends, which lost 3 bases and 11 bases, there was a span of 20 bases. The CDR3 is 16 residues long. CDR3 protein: CASSENDLAGIPPLHF. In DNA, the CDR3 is TGTGCCAGCAGTGAGAATGATTTGGCAGGGATTCCACCCCTCCACTTT.